This TCR beta chain was profiled in a study of identical twins. With 5 bases removed from V and 3 bases from J, the gap between germline ends came to 11 bases. Germline values: CDR1 MGHRA, CDR2 YSYEKL. The CDR3 has 14 residues. In its sample, this clonotype was seen a few times. Its antigen is undetermined. The authors used template switching to add a universal primer site and gave cDNA unique molecular identifiers. TCRdb processed the 5' RACE reads anew with MiXCR; each CDR3 protein has one entry. The sample consists of 270,000 or so distinct CDR3 sequences, about 8% of them appearing once. Findings and caveats of the study: Models underestimated how often monozygotic twins shared out-of-frame TCR alpha. Beta out-of-frame twin sharing showed a weaker excess. Carriage of fewer insertions was seen in abundant cord blood beta clonotypes, whereas memory repertoires showed none.

The sample also formed part of further work on yellow fever vaccine responses in identical twins.

Sequences were obtained from CD8+ T cells sorted from blood. The source is a woman under 30 in good health. This rearrangement joins TRBV4-1 to TRBJ2-1; D might be TRBD2 (5 bases). Here the CDR3 DNA reads TGCGCCAGCAGCTCTGGACTGTACTACAATGAGCAGTTCTTC. Translating it yields CASSSGLYYNEQFF.